This TCR beta chain stems from a study of T cells after yellow fever vaccination. Notes on the study in general: Abundant contaminating clonotypes from the bulk population could appear in FACS-sorted repertoires. The booster response re-showed most primary clones: around 95% CD4, approximately 85% CD8.

UMIs were added to TCR cDNA along with a universal primer site when it was made by 5'RACE template switching. From the 5' RACE reads, TCRdb called clonotypes with MiXCR, one entry per CDR3 protein. The sample shows 100,000 to 150,000 distinct CDR3 sequences, 8.9% of them seen only once. V trimming: 4 bases; J trimming: 2 bases; junction bases outside the gene matches: 11. Germline V lookup: CDR1 LGHNT, CDR2 FRNRAP. The length of the CDR3 is 17 residues. This clonotype came up a few times. Its antigen remains unknown. V is TRBV12-5 and J is TRBJ2-1, with 7 positions matching TRBD2. This clonotype originated in a man in his late teens or twenties who received the YFV17D yellow fever vaccine. The sequencing used CD8+ T cells sorted from PBMCs, collected on the day of the yellow fever booster vaccination. CDR3 nucleotides: TGTGCTAGTGGTTCCCAGGCTTGGGGGGGGACCTACAATGAGCAGTTCTTC. It codes for CASGSQAWGGTYNEQFF. Full variable domain (rest looked up from reference TRBV12-5 and TRBJ2-1): DARVTQTPRHKVTEMGQEVTMRCQPILGHNTVFWYRQTMMQGLELLAYFRNRAPLDDSGMPKDRFSAEMPDATLATLKIQPSEPRDSAVYFCASGSQAWGGTYNEQFFGPGTRLTVL.